One sample yielded the 5 T cell receptor beta chains listed below, sequenced in a study of liver allograft versus peripheral blood T cells. Study as a whole: Blood and transplanted-liver T cell receptor repertoires from recipients were compared.

From the reads, TCRdb called clonotypes with MiXCR, one entry per CDR3 protein. The sample records some 7,700 distinct CDR3 sequences, roughly 17% being singletons. Receptors were obtained from a human patient who had a liver transplant. The graft donor may account for some of the T cells.

This clonotype is classed as medium-sized (0.01 to 0.1%). This sequence joins TRBV18 and TRBJ2-1; D remains ambiguous. V was trimmed by 2 bases and J by 5 bases, leaving 4 bases between them. The V gene's germline CDR1 is KGHSH and CDR2 LQKENI. The length of the CDR3 is 12 residues. The CDR3: CASSPTHNEQFF. Here the CDR3 DNA reads TGTGCCAGCTCACCAACCCACAATGAGCAGTTCTTC.

This clonotype is medium-sized in the sample. The genes are TRBV7-3 and TRBJ1-2; 10 nucleotides match TRBD1. CDR3 length: 13 residues. V dropped 4 bases and J dropped 8; count of bases not matched to a gene: 4. CDR1 and CDR2 from the germline V gene are SGHTA and FQGTGA. For the CDR3, the DNA is TGTGCCAGCAGCTACGGGACAGGGGTGGGCTACACCTTC. The encoded protein is CASSYGTGVGYTF.

This rearrangement joins TRBV19 to TRBJ1-1; tentatively, D is TRBD1 (5 bases). The CDR3 loop spans 14 amino acids. V was clipped by 3 bases and J by 1 base, with 9 bases between them. Germline lookup yields CDR1 LNHDA and CDR2 SQIVND (reference sequence). The CDR3 protein is CASSIRGGNTEAFF. The DNA of the CDR3 is TGTGCCAGTAGTATTAGGGGTGGGAACACTGAAGCTTTCTTT.

This clonotype counts as medium-sized. The chain couples TRBV20-1 to TRBJ1-2; tentative D call: TRBD1 (5 bases). Trimming removed 3 bases at V and 7 bases at J, with 12 bases between. Germline V gene data show CDR1 as DFQATT and CDR2 as SNEGSKA (reference sequence). This CDR3 has 12 residues. The CDR3 nucleotides read TGCAGTGCTAGGCAGGGCCTGGGTGGCTACACCTTC. Protein product: CSARQGLGGYTF.

By sample fraction, this clonotype is medium-sized. The chain has TRBV9 and TRBJ1-2; no clear D gene. With 4 bases removed from V and 8 bases from J, the gap between germline ends came to 21 bases. CDR1 is SGDLS, CDR2 YYNGEE, per germline. The CDR3 spans 15 residues. The CDR3 protein is CASSPRDDFSEGYTF. CDR3 nucleotide sequence: TGTGCCAGCAGCCCTCGGGATGATTTTTCGGAGGGCTACACCTTC.